The rows below give T cell receptor beta chains drawn from one sample of a study of T-cell reconstitution after alpha-beta-depleted transplantation in children. From the PCR reads, TCRdb called clonotypes with MiXCR, one entry per CDR3 protein. Among about 420,000 distinct CDR3 sequences listed, around 15% were seen once. Sequences were derived from PBMCs, mostly from graft donor cells, sampled 360 days after TCRalphabeta/CD19-depleted stem cell transplant. The receptors here all came from a boy younger than two who had a stem cell transplant for Wiskott-Aldrich syndrome, so the T cells may come from the graft donor. CDR3s include the opening cysteine and the closing phenylalanine or tryptophan. The order of the fields is CDR3 protein, CDR3 DNA, J gene, clone size, D gene, V gene. A D gene is named only where the DNA matches it firmly. Only part of the rows carry a size: once, few, many, or a class if the clone is expanded.

cdr3_aa: CASSRSDRGAFAGGYEQYF; cdr3_nt: TGTGCCAGCAGCCGTTCAGACAGGGGGGCCTTTGCGGGGGGCTACGAGCAGTACTTC; j_call: TRBJ2-7; clone_size: -; d_call: -; v_call: TRBV7-7
cdr3_aa: CASSPQRGGSYNEQFF; cdr3_nt: TGTGCCAGCAGCCCTCAGCGGGGGGGCTCCTACAATGAGCAGTTCTTC; j_call: TRBJ2-1; clone_size: -; d_call: TRBD2; v_call: TRBV3-1
cdr3_aa: CASSPRDRGFEQYF; cdr3_nt: TGTGCCAGCAGCCCCCGGGACAGGGGGTTCGAGCAGTACTTC; j_call: TRBJ2-7; clone_size: -; d_call: TRBD1; v_call: TRBV7-6
cdr3_aa: CASSLPGRANTIYF; cdr3_nt: TGTGCCAGCAGCTTACCAGGGAGGGCAAACACCATATATTTT; j_call: TRBJ1-3; clone_size: -; d_call: -; v_call: TRBV7-9
cdr3_aa: CASRAGIQETQYF; cdr3_nt: TGCGCCAGCAGGGCCGGGATTCAAGAGACCCAGTACTTC; j_call: TRBJ2-5; clone_size: few; d_call: -; v_call: TRBV5-1
cdr3_aa: CASSPPQGGTLHF; cdr3_nt: TGTGCCAGCAGTCCCCCACAGGGGGGGACCCTCCACTTT; j_call: TRBJ1-6; clone_size: few; d_call: TRBD1; v_call: TRBV6-5
cdr3_aa: CASSPRWGTVAAGTQYF; cdr3_nt: TGTGCCAGCAGCCCAAGGTGGGGGACGGTCGCCGCAGGTACGCAGTATTTT; j_call: TRBJ2-3; clone_size: -; d_call: -; v_call: TRBV7-9
cdr3_aa: CASSQAASGDEQFF; cdr3_nt: TGTGCCAGCAGCCAAGCAGCAAGCGGGGATGAGCAGTTCTTC; j_call: TRBJ2-1; clone_size: -; d_call: TRBD2; v_call: TRBV4-2
cdr3_aa: CAWKEWDTGELFF; cdr3_nt: TGTGCCTGGAAGGAATGGGACACCGGGGAGCTGTTTTTT; j_call: TRBJ2-2; clone_size: -; d_call: -; v_call: TRBV30
cdr3_aa: CASSLGGYPYEQYF; cdr3_nt: TGCGCCAGCAGCTTGGGAGGGTACCCCTACGAGCAGTACTTC; j_call: TRBJ2-7; clone_size: few; d_call: -; v_call: TRBV5-1
cdr3_aa: CASSEGNSPLHF; cdr3_nt: TGTGCCAGCAGTGAGGGTAATTCACCCCTCCACTTT; j_call: TRBJ1-6; clone_size: -; d_call: -; v_call: TRBV2
cdr3_aa: CASSSRDRTYEQYF; cdr3_nt: TGTGCCAGCAGCAGCCGGGACAGGACCTACGAGCAGTACTTC; j_call: TRBJ2-7; clone_size: -; d_call: TRBD1; v_call: TRBV11-2
cdr3_aa: CASSLGGGPTYEQYF; cdr3_nt: TGTGCCAGCAGCCTAGGGGGGGGACCGACCTACGAGCAGTACTTC; j_call: TRBJ2-7; clone_size: -; d_call: -; v_call: TRBV12-3/TRBV12-4
cdr3_aa: CSARREDTQYF; cdr3_nt: TGCAGTGCTAGACGGGAAGATACGCAGTATTTT; j_call: TRBJ2-3; clone_size: few; d_call: -; v_call: TRBV20-1
cdr3_aa: CASSSSGPTVQYF; cdr3_nt: TGTGCCAGCAGTTCTAGCGGACCCACTGTGCAGTACTTC; j_call: TRBJ2-7; clone_size: few; d_call: TRBD2; v_call: TRBV7-2
cdr3_aa: CATSRDQQGNEQFF; cdr3_nt: TGTGCCACCAGCAGAGACCAACAGGGTAATGAGCAGTTCTTC; j_call: TRBJ2-1; clone_size: few; d_call: -; v_call: TRBV15
cdr3_aa: CSARTGAFLEQYF; cdr3_nt: TGCAGTGCCCGGACAGGGGCATTCCTCGAGCAGTACTTC; j_call: TRBJ2-7; clone_size: -; d_call: TRBD1; v_call: TRBV20-1
cdr3_aa: CASSLTPGQGAIQETQYF; cdr3_nt: TGCGCCAGCAGCTTGACCCCGGGACAGGGGGCTATTCAAGAGACCCAGTACTTC; j_call: TRBJ2-5; clone_size: -; d_call: TRBD1; v_call: TRBV5-1
cdr3_aa: CASSQSGLNTEAFF; cdr3_nt: TGTGCCAGCAGCCAAAGTGGACTGAACACTGAAGCTTTCTTT; j_call: TRBJ1-1; clone_size: many; d_call: -; v_call: TRBV3-1
cdr3_aa: CASSQVGIDQPQHF; cdr3_nt: TGTGCCAGCAGCCAAGTTGGGATAGATCAGCCCCAGCATTTT; j_call: TRBJ1-5; clone_size: -; d_call: -; v_call: TRBV3-1
cdr3_aa: CSARDVGRPYNEQFF; cdr3_nt: TGCAGTGCTAGAGACGTCGGGAGACCCTACAATGAGCAGTTCTTC; j_call: TRBJ2-1; clone_size: -; d_call: -; v_call: TRBV20-1
cdr3_aa: CATSPAGGTKQETQYF; cdr3_nt: TGTGCCACCAGCCCTGCGGGGGGCACAAAGCAAGAGACCCAGTACTTC; j_call: TRBJ2-5; clone_size: few; d_call: TRBD2; v_call: TRBV15
cdr3_aa: CASSPGTKLNGELFF; cdr3_nt: TGTGCCAGCAGTCCCGGGACTAAGCTCAACGGGGAGCTGTTTTTT; j_call: TRBJ2-2; clone_size: many; d_call: TRBD2; v_call: TRBV6-2/TRBV6-3
cdr3_aa: CSARTSGGFTDTQYF; cdr3_nt: TGCAGTGCTAGGACTAGCGGGGGGTTCACAGATACGCAGTATTTT; j_call: TRBJ2-3; clone_size: -; d_call: TRBD2; v_call: TRBV20-1
cdr3_aa: CASSRGLRGALQFF; cdr3_nt: TGTGCCAGCAGCCGGGGACTGCGGGGGGCCTTGCAGTTCTTC; j_call: TRBJ2-1; clone_size: few; d_call: TRBD2; v_call: TRBV5-6
cdr3_aa: CASSLAYWPGRQETQYF; cdr3_nt: TGTGCCAGCAGCTTAGCCTACTGGCCCGGTAGACAAGAGACCCAGTACTTC; j_call: TRBJ2-5; clone_size: -; d_call: -; v_call: TRBV7-2
cdr3_aa: CASSLIGTRESLETQYF; cdr3_nt: TGTGCCAGCAGCTTGATAGGGACTAGGGAAAGTTTGGAGACCCAGTACTTC; j_call: TRBJ2-5; clone_size: -; d_call: TRBD2; v_call: TRBV5-4
cdr3_aa: CASSLGELTGGYTF; cdr3_nt: TGCGCCAGCAGCCTGGGTGAATTGACGGGAGGCTACACCTTC; j_call: TRBJ1-2; clone_size: -; d_call: -; v_call: TRBV5-1
cdr3_aa: CASSYSRGLAGNTGELFF; cdr3_nt: TGTGCCAGCAGTTACTCGCGAGGCCTAGCGGGTAACACCGGGGAGCTGTTTTTT; j_call: TRBJ2-2; clone_size: few; d_call: TRBD2; v_call: TRBV6-2/TRBV6-3
cdr3_aa: CASRTPTAGGYEQYF; cdr3_nt: TGTGCCAGCAGAACCCCCACAGCCGGTGGATACGAGCAGTACTTC; j_call: TRBJ2-7; clone_size: few; d_call: -; v_call: TRBV6-1
cdr3_aa: CASTLRLAAYEQYF; cdr3_nt: TGTGCCAGCACCCTAAGACTAGCGGCCTACGAGCAGTACTTC; j_call: TRBJ2-7; clone_size: few; d_call: TRBD2; v_call: TRBV2
cdr3_aa: CASSRGLAGGSSYEQYF; cdr3_nt: TGCGCCAGCAGCCGGGGACTAGCGGGAGGAAGCAGCTACGAGCAGTACTTC; j_call: TRBJ2-7; clone_size: few; d_call: TRBD2; v_call: TRBV5-1
cdr3_aa: CSARNVRTARTEQFF; cdr3_nt: TGCAGTGCTAGAAATGTTAGGACAGCGAGGACTGAGCAGTTCTTC; j_call: TRBJ2-1; clone_size: -; d_call: -; v_call: TRBV20-1
cdr3_aa: CSARSNTEAFF; cdr3_nt: TGCAGTGCTAGGAGCAACACTGAAGCTTTCTTT; j_call: TRBJ1-1; clone_size: -; d_call: -; v_call: TRBV20-1
cdr3_aa: CATHGAGSTGELFF; cdr3_nt: TGTGCCACCCATGGGGCAGGTTCCACCGGGGAGCTGTTTTTT; j_call: TRBJ2-2; clone_size: -; d_call: -; v_call: TRBV10-3
cdr3_aa: CAISPSTGVAEAFF; cdr3_nt: TGTGCCATCAGTCCCTCGACAGGAGTGGCTGAAGCTTTCTTT; j_call: TRBJ1-1; clone_size: -; d_call: -; v_call: TRBV10-3
cdr3_aa: CSVRNGAEQYF; cdr3_nt: TGCAGTGTTAGAAATGGGGCCGAGCAGTACTTC; j_call: TRBJ2-7; clone_size: -; d_call: -; v_call: TRBV20-1
cdr3_aa: CASSLWAPETQYF; cdr3_nt: TGTGCCAGCAGCTTATGGGCGCCAGAGACCCAGTACTTC; j_call: TRBJ2-5; clone_size: few; d_call: -; v_call: TRBV7-2
cdr3_aa: CASSWTDNSYEQYF; cdr3_nt: TGTGCCAGCAGTTGGACAGATAACTCCTACGAGCAGTACTTC; j_call: TRBJ2-7; clone_size: few; d_call: -; v_call: TRBV12-3/TRBV12-4
cdr3_aa: CASSLAPSSQPQHF; cdr3_nt: TGCGCCAGCAGCTTGGCTCCATCCTCTCAGCCCCAGCATTTT; j_call: TRBJ1-5; clone_size: few; d_call: -; v_call: TRBV5-1
cdr3_aa: CASSESYRGSTDTQYF; cdr3_nt: TGCGCCAGCAGTGAGTCGTATCGGGGCAGCACAGATACGCAGTATTTT; j_call: TRBJ2-3; clone_size: many; d_call: -; v_call: TRBV10-1
cdr3_aa: CASSLRDSRSGNTIYF; cdr3_nt: TGCGCCAGCAGCCTCCGGGACAGTCGCTCTGGAAACACCATATATTTT; j_call: TRBJ1-3; clone_size: -; d_call: TRBD1; v_call: TRBV4-1
cdr3_aa: CASSRTQGARLEQYF; cdr3_nt: TGTGCCAGCAGTAGGACTCAGGGGGCGCGTCTCGAGCAGTACTTC; j_call: TRBJ2-7; clone_size: -; d_call: TRBD1; v_call: TRBV12-3/TRBV12-4
cdr3_aa: CASSFPAGGGETQYF; cdr3_nt: TGTGCCAGCAGTTTCCCCGCAGGTGGAGGAGAGACCCAGTACTTC; j_call: TRBJ2-5; clone_size: many; d_call: -; v_call: TRBV12-3/TRBV12-4
cdr3_aa: CASTRQSSYNEQFF; cdr3_nt: TGTGCCAGCACAAGACAGAGCTCCTACAATGAGCAGTTCTTC; j_call: TRBJ2-1; clone_size: -; d_call: -; v_call: TRBV9
cdr3_aa: CAISEPTGVLTDTQYF; cdr3_nt: TGTGCCATCAGTGAGCCGACAGGGGTCCTCACAGATACGCAGTATTTT; j_call: TRBJ2-3; clone_size: -; d_call: TRBD1; v_call: TRBV10-3
cdr3_aa: CSAKSGGVQETQYF; cdr3_nt: TGCAGTGCTAAAAGCGGGGGGGTTCAAGAGACCCAGTACTTC; j_call: TRBJ2-5; clone_size: -; d_call: TRBD2; v_call: TRBV20-1
cdr3_aa: CASSLVGRASGISYEQYF; cdr3_nt: TGTGCCAGCAGCTTAGTGGGGCGTGCTAGCGGGATATCCTACGAGCAGTACTTC; j_call: TRBJ2-7; clone_size: few; d_call: TRBD2; v_call: TRBV11-2
cdr3_aa: CASSYSGLAREQYF; cdr3_nt: TGTGCCAGCAGTTACTCAGGACTAGCCCGGGAGCAGTACTTC; j_call: TRBJ2-7; clone_size: few; d_call: TRBD2; v_call: TRBV6-5
cdr3_aa: CASSLGGRAAYEQYF; cdr3_nt: TGTGCCAGCAGCTTAGGCGGGAGGGCCGCCTACGAGCAGTACTTC; j_call: TRBJ2-7; clone_size: -; d_call: TRBD2; v_call: TRBV7-2
cdr3_aa: CASSRRPVNTEAFF; cdr3_nt: TGTGCCAGCAGCCGCCGTCCCGTGAACACTGAAGCTTTCTTT; j_call: TRBJ1-1; clone_size: few; d_call: -; v_call: TRBV3-1
cdr3_aa: CASSLGTYYTGELFF; cdr3_nt: TGTGCCAGCAGCTTGGGGACTTACTACACCGGGGAGCTGTTTTTT; j_call: TRBJ2-2; clone_size: -; d_call: -; v_call: TRBV5-5
cdr3_aa: CASSIRGDGYNEQFF; cdr3_nt: TGTGCCAGTAGTATCCGGGGCGACGGTTATAATGAGCAGTTCTTC; j_call: TRBJ2-1; clone_size: few; d_call: -; v_call: TRBV19